This TCR beta chain was retrieved from a study of T cell changes during pregnancy in multiple sclerosis. Produced via immunoSEQ multiplex PCR; TCRdb's table is partial and in-frame only. Of 55,000 to 80,000 clones detected, roughly 90% appear once; the ten largest clones hold 8% to 10%. The CDR3 is 14 amino acids. Trimming removed 3 bases from V and 7 bases from J; junction bases left unmatched: 4. Germline assignment: CDR1 SGHNT and CDR2 YYREEE (reference sequence). The V call is TRBV5-4, the J call TRBJ2-1, with TRBD1 matching over 10 bases. The sequence was obtained from a female donor in good health, enrolled as a control in a pregnancy study. This specimen was peripheral blood, taken after pregnancy. The CDR3 bases are TGTGCCAGCAGCTCCCGGGACAGGGGTAATGAGCAGTTCTTC. This translates into CASSSRDRGNEQFF.